The 30 T cell receptor beta chains in this list originate from one sample, sequenced in a study of post-analysis software for immune sequencing data. Findings and caveats of the study: Included in a set of 5 or 6 TRBV segments more frequent in patients than controls were TRBV5-6, TRBV5-1 and TRBV20-1.

Every TCR beta cDNA library bore unique molecular identifiers. TCRdb redid the calling of the PCR reads with MiXCR, one entry per CDR3 protein. The sample lists roughly 800,000 distinct CDR3 sequences; more than 45% were seen once. Which antigens these TCRs recognize remains unknown. The specimen sequenced was blood. Receptors were obtained from a girl between 5 and 17 years old with multiple sclerosis.

The rearrangement joins TRBV21-1 to TRBJ2-2; TRBD1, the table's D call, was not compared with the DNA. TRBV21-1 is shown as a pseudogene. CDR3 length: 16 residues. CDR3 sequence (DNA): TGTGCCAGCAGCAAAGGGACAGGGTTGTCCACCGGGGAGCTGTTTTTT. Amino acid sequence: CASSKGTGLSTGELFF.

This clonotype was seen a few times. The chain combines TRBV29-1 with TRBJ1-5; possible D gene TRBD1, 5 bases. The CDR3 covers 13 residues. V dropped 1 base and J dropped 9 bases, with 13 bases sitting between them. Germline-derived CDR1 and CDR2 are SQVTM and ANQGSEA. The CDR3 coding sequence is TGCAGCGTTGAAGCCGGGACCGGGGGGCCCCAGCATTTT. Its translation is CSVEAGTGGPQHF.

This chain uses TRBV29-1 with TRBJ1-2; weak D call: TRBD1 (6 bases). V shed 3 bases and J shed 4 bases, with 12 bases lying between them. The germline CDR1 and CDR2 sequences are SQVTM and ANQGSEA. The CDR3 sequence is 13 residues long. The CDR3 loop is CSVDGGAGYGYTF. DNA for the CDR3: TGCAGCGTTGATGGGGGCGCAGGCTATGGCTACACCTTC. The whole variable domain, filled in from reference TRBV29-1 and TRBJ1-2, reads SAVISQKPSRDICQRGTSLTIQCQVDSQVTMMFWYRQQPGQSLTLIATANQGSEATYESGFVIDKFPISRPNLTFSTLTVSNMSPEDSSIYLCSVDGGAGYGYTFGSGTRLTVV.

The table lists this clonotype with a few counts. The limits of the CDR3 on the DNA are not certain, so only TCRdb's listed CDR3 is given. This rearrangement joins TRBV5-1 to TRBJ2-1; the table's D call of TRBD1 was not tested on the DNA. The CDR3 contains 16 residues when both ends are counted. Per germline, CDR1 SGHRS and CDR2 YFSETQ. This CDR3 is CASSFGPGASDNQQFF.

This sequence joins TRBV7-9 and TRBJ2-1, with a possible D match to TRBD2 (5 bases). CDR1 SEHNR and CDR2 FQNEAQ come from the germline V gene (reference sequence). CDR3 length equals 15 residues. Deletions cut 0 bases from V and 7 bases from J, with 13 bases between. CDR3 bases: TGTGCCAGCAGCTTAGCCCTACTAGGTCGGAATGAGCAGTTCTTC. As protein: CASSLALLGRNEQFF.

V gene TRBV11-2 combines with J gene TRBJ2-5; D uncertain. Germline values: CDR1 SGHAT, CDR2 FQNNGV. V lost 5 bases and J 5 bases, leaving 12 bases between the germline ends. CDR3 length equals 13 residues. In nucleotides, the CDR3 is TGTGCCAGCAGCCCTGACCCGGACGAGACCCAGTACTTC. As protein: CASSPDPDETQYF.

In its sample, this clonotype was seen a few times. The J gene is TRBJ1-2, the V gene TRBV24-1; perhaps TRBD1 as D (5 bases). V shed 6 bases and J shed 6 bases, with 10 bases lying between them. This CDR3 is built from 12 residues. Per germline, CDR1 KGHDR and CDR2 SFDVKD. In DNA, the CDR3 is TGTGCCACCAGTCCCGGAGGGGATGGCTACACCTTC. Protein product: CATSPGGDGYTF.

The V call is TRBV24-1, the J call TRBJ2-6; D is possibly TRBD2 (5 bases). Germline V gene sequence: CDR1 KGHDR, CDR2 SFDVKD. This CDR3 is built from 17 residues. Trimming removed 3 bases from V and 4 bases from J, with 15 bases in between. As DNA, the CDR3 is TGTGCCACCAGTGATCCCCGGGCGAGGGCCGGGGCCAACGTCCTGACTTTC. Translating it yields CATSDPRARAGANVLTF.

This clonotype was picked up a small number of times. The rearrangement links TRBV28 to TRBJ2-1; no reliable D call. Trimming pared 1 base from V and 2 bases from J, leaving 9 bases between. Germline V gives CDR1 MDHEN, CDR2 SYDVKM. The CDR3 extends over 15 amino acids. The CDR3 DNA is TGTGCCAGCAGTTTATTGACGGACGCCTACAATGAGCAGTTCTTC. Protein product: CASSLLTDAYNEQFF. Together with reference TRBV28 and TRBJ2-1, the CDR3 gives the full variable domain: DVKVTQSSRYLVKRTGEKVFLECVQDMDHENMFWYRQDPGLGLRLIYFSYDVKMKEKGDIPEGYSVSREKKERFSLILESASTNQTSMYLCASSLLTDAYNEQFFGPGTRLTVL.

This clonotype has a handful of counts. This CDR3 is CAWSQGSGANVLTF. CDR3 sequence (DNA): TGTGCCTGGAGTCAGGGGTCTGGGGCCAACGTCCTGACTTTC. V gene TRBV30 combines with J gene TRBJ2-6; D is possibly TRBD1 (6 bases). The CDR3 contains 14 residues. The germline V and J ends were trimmed by 2 bases and 1 base, with 6 bases remaining between them. The germline gives CDR1 GTSNPN, CDR2 SVGIG (reference sequence).

The DNA of the CDR3 is TGTGCCAGCAGCTTAGATTATCGAGTTGGGGGGGAGACCCAGTACTTC. The encoded protein is CASSLDYRVGGETQYF. The V call is TRBV11-2, the J call TRBJ2-5, with D perhaps TRBD2 (6 bases). Per the germline V gene, CDR1 is SGHAT and CDR2 is FQNNGV. The V end was cut by 0 bases, the J end by 5 bases, with 16 bases between. This CDR3 has 16 residues.

The chain carries TRBV7-8 and TRBJ2-7, with D perhaps being TRBD1 or TRBD2 (6 bases each). CDR1 is SGHVS and CDR2 is FQNEAQ in the germline V gene. The CDR3 contains 16 residues. V was cut by 5 bases and J by 3 bases, with 20 bases left in between. The DNA for the CDR3 is TGTGCCAGCAGCGAGGTAGACGGGGGCGGCTTCTACGAGCAGTACTTC. It specifies CASSEVDGGGFYEQYF.

This clonotype has more than one count but fewer than ten. The chain couples TRBV6-2 or TRBV6-3 to TRBJ2-1, with a weak D call TRBD2 (6 bases). Trimming took off 2 bases at V and 3 bases at J, with 11 bases between the two ends. Germline CDR1 MNHEY, CDR2 SVGEGT. This CDR3 contains 15 residues. The CDR3 nucleotides read TGTGCCAGCAGTTACACGGTAGCGGTCTACAATGAGCAGTTCTTC. It yields the protein CASSYTVAVYNEQFF.

This clonotype was seen only a few times. The chain joins TRBV6-5 to TRBJ2-7; D may match TRBD1 or TRBD2 (5 bases each). The germline V and J ends were trimmed by 6 bases and 1 base, with 13 bases remaining between them. CDR1 and CDR2 from the germline V gene are MNHEY and SVGAGI. The CDR3 contains 14 residues. The CDR3 loop is CASSRGEGSYEQYF. The DNA for the CDR3 is TGTGCCAGCAGCAGAGGGGAAGGGTCCTACGAGCAGTACTTC.

J is TRBJ2-7 and V is TRBV5-1; D is ambiguous. Germline CDR1 and CDR2: SGHRS and YFSETQ. The ends were cut back, 4 bases at V and 3 bases at J, with 8 bases in the middle. The CDR3 is 12 amino acids. The CDR3 nucleotides are TGCGCCAGCAGCGAGGACGGCTACGAGCAGTACTTC. Its protein is CASSEDGYEQYF.

There are a few counts of this clonotype. V usage is TRBV28 and J usage is TRBJ2-7, with a tentative D call TRBD2 (6 bases). The V and J ends lost 3 bases and 0 bases respectively, with 9 bases between them. The CDR3 covers 14 residues. Germline assignment: CDR1 MDHEN and CDR2 SYDVKM. The CDR3 DNA is TGTGCCAGCAGTTTCCGGGAGCTCTCCTACGAGCAGTACTTC. It is translated as CASSFRELSYEQYF.

This clonotype was recorded a few times. The chain couples TRBV4-1 to TRBJ2-5, with TRBD2 matching over 9 bases. The CDR3 has 14 amino acids. Germline loops: CDR1 MGHRA, CDR2 YSYEKL. The ends lost 2 bases at V and 2 bases at J; junction bases unmatched: 0. CDR3 region: CASSQLAGQETQYF. CDR3 DNA sequence: TGCGCCAGCAGCCAACTAGCGGGGCAAGAGACCCAGTACTTC.

The chain couples TRBV20-1 to TRBJ2-3, with 8 bases that match TRBD2. Looked up from germline, CDR1 is DFQATT and CDR2 is SNEGSKA (reference sequence). The V gene end was trimmed by 6 bases and the J gene end by 5 bases; junction bases not matched to a gene: 7. This CDR3 is 13 amino acids long. The CDR3 DNA sequence: TGCAGTGCCTTAGCGGGACGGGGAGATACGCAGTATTTT. This sequence encodes CSALAGRGDTQYF.

The table lists this clonotype with a few counts. The chain joins TRBV27 to TRBJ1-1; D uncertain. Trimming cost V 5 bases and J 4 bases, with 11 bases left between them. This CDR3 comprises 13 residues. Germline V CDR1 and CDR2: MNHEY, SMNVEV (reference sequence). The DNA of the CDR3 is TGTGCCAGCAGTCTCATGGGAGGCACTGAAGCTTTCTTT. Protein: CASSLMGGTEAFF.

The chain has TRBV7-2 and TRBJ2-7; D remains ambiguous. This CDR3 spans 15 amino acids. The V gene's germline CDR1 is SGHTA and CDR2 FQGNSA. The V gene lost 1 base and the J gene lost 2 bases, with 12 bases spanning the gap. CDR3 sequence reads: CASSLEAASPYEQYF. CDR3 coding DNA: TGTGCCAGCAGCTTAGAGGCGGCGAGTCCCTACGAGCAGTACTTC.

The chain carries TRBV29-1 and TRBJ2-7, with D possibly being TRBD2 (5 bases). The DNA end is a closer match to TRBJ2-5, so the J assignment may be wrong. The CDR3 runs to 14 residues. Germline CDR1 reads SQVTM; CDR2 reads ANQGSEA. The CDR3 reads CSVRSLANLETQYF. The CDR3 nucleotides read TGCAGCGTCAGGTCGCTAGCCAACCTTGAGACCCAGTACTTC.

This clonotype was counted many times. The chain links TRBV7-2 to TRBJ2-3; TRBD2 matches 10 bases. This CDR3 region has 15 residues. Per germline, CDR1 SGHTA and CDR2 FQGNSA. V lost 3 bases and J lost 1; bases outside the gene matches: 1. The chain's CDR3 is CASSLTSGRTDTQYF. The DNA of the CDR3 is TGTGCCAGCAGCTTGACTAGCGGGCGCACAGATACGCAGTATTTT.

The V call is TRBV10-3, the J call TRBJ2-1; the match to TRBD2 covers 7 bases. Trimming removed 2 bases from V and 4 bases from J; junction bases left unmatched: 5. Germline CDR1 and CDR2: ENHRY and SYGVKD. The CDR3 is made up of 15 amino acids. The CDR3 coding sequence is TGTGCCATCAGTGAGCCCCGGCGGGGGTACAATGAGCAGTTCTTC. Amino acid sequence: CAISEPRRGYNEQFF.

V is TRBV7-2 and J is TRBJ2-7; 7 bases align to TRBD1. This CDR3 contains 17 residues. Germline CDR1 SGHTA, CDR2 FQGNSA. J lost 4 bases, V lost 3 bases, and 15 bases had no gene match. CDR3 protein: CASSFSPRQGSGYEQYF. CDR3 DNA sequence: TGTGCCAGCAGCTTCTCCCCCCGACAGGGAAGCGGTTACGAGCAGTACTTC. Based on the CDR3 plus reference TRBV7-2 and TRBJ2-7, the full variable domain is GAGVSQSPSNKVTEKGKDVELRCDPISGHTALYWYRQSLGQGLEFLIYFQGNSAPDKSGLPSDRFSAERTGGSVSTLTIQRTQQEDSAVYLCASSFSPRQGSGYEQYFGPGTRLTVT.

The table lists this clonotype with a few counts. The chain links TRBV9 to TRBJ1-1; 11 bases are a match to TRBD1. The CDR3 length is 16 residues. Germline CDR1 SGDLS, CDR2 YYNGEE. V shed 4 bases, J shed 7 bases, and the junction held 12 bases outside the gene matches. CDR3 coding DNA: TGTGCCAGCAGCCCCGGGACAGGGGGAATGGACAGTGAAGCTTTCTTT. This gives the protein CASSPGTGGMDSEAFF.

This clonotype was recorded once. The V call is TRBV7-2, the J call TRBJ2-5, with TRBD2 matching over 10 bases. The last part of the DNA fits TRBJ2-7 better; the J call may be wrong. Germline V gives CDR1 SGHTA, CDR2 FQGNSA. The CDR3 sequence is 15 residues long. The CDR3 reads CASSSVASGSDEQYF. CDR3 sequence (DNA): TGTGCCAGCAGCTCTGTAGCTAGCGGGAGTGACGAGCAGTACTTC.

CDR3 nucleotide sequence: TGTGCCAGCAGTTCGGGGCTAGGGATCGGGGCCAACGTCCTGACTTTC. This encodes CASSSGLGIGANVLTF. V and J are TRBV28 and TRBJ2-6; either TRBD1 or TRBD2 may supply D (5 bases each). The CDR3 contains 16 residues. With 4 bases removed from V and 4 bases from J, the gap between germline ends came to 14 bases. Germline CDR1 MDHEN, CDR2 SYDVKM.

This clonotype showed up just a few times. The chain has TRBV5-1 and TRBJ2-7; D may be TRBD1 (6 bases). This CDR3 region has 15 residues. Germline V lookup: CDR1 SGHRS, CDR2 YFSETQ. V was shortened by 0 bases and J by 7 bases, with 17 bases between the two germline ends. The CDR3 sequence: CASSLGGTPSQEQYF. CDR3 in DNA: TGCGCCAGCAGCTTGGGTGGGACACCATCGCAGGAGCAGTACTTC.

This clonotype was seen more than once but under ten times. This CDR3 is CASSQQGDTQYF. CDR3 in DNA: TGTGCCAGCAGCCAACAGGGTGATACGCAGTATTTT. This chain connects TRBV7-9 to TRBJ2-3; D is possibly TRBD1 (6 bases). The CDR3 has 12 residues. Per germline, CDR1 SEHNR and CDR2 FQNEAQ (reference sequence). V was shortened by 5 bases and J by 6 bases, with 9 bases between the two germline ends.

This clonotype has ten or more counts. The J gene is TRBJ2-6, the V gene TRBV7-3; tentative D call: TRBD1 (6 bases). Germline loops: CDR1 SGHTA, CDR2 FQGTGA. The germline V and J ends were trimmed by 3 bases and 0 bases, with 9 bases remaining between them. The CDR3 consists of 16 residues. The DNA of the CDR3 is TGTGCCAGCAGCTTTCCAGGGGTCTCTGGGGCCAACGTCCTGACTTTC. Protein sequence: CASSFPGVSGANVLTF.